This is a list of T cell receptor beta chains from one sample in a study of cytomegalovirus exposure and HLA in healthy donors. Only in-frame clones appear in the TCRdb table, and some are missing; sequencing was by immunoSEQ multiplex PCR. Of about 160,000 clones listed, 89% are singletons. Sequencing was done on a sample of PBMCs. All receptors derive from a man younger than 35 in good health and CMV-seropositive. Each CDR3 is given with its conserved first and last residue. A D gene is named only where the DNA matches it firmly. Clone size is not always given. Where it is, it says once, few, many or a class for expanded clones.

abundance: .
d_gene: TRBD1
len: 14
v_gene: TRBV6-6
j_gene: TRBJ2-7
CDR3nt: TGTGCCAGCAGTTACTGGACAGGGGGCTTCGAGCAGTACTTC
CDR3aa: CASSYWTGGFEQYF

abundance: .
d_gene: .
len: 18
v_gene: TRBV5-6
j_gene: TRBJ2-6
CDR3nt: TGTGCCAGCAGTGATAGTGGGGGCCCTGACGTTGGGGCCAACGTCCTGACTTTC
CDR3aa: CASSDSGGPDVGANVLTF

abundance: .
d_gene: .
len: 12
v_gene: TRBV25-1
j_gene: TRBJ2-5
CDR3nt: TGTGCCAGCAGGACAGTCCAAGAGACCCAGTACTTC
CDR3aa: CASRTVQETQYF

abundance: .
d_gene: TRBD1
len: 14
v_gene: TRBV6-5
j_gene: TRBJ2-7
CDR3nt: TGTGCCAGCAGTTACGGGACAGGGGGCTACGAGCAGTACTTC
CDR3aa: CASSYGTGGYEQYF

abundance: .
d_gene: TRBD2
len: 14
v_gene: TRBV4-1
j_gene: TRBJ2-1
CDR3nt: TGCGCCAGCAGCCAAGTAAATAGCGGGAGTGGGCAGTTCTTC
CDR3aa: CASSQVNSGSGQFF

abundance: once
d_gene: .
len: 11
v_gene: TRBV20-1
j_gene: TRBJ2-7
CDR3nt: TGCAGTGCTCTGTCCTCCTACGAGCAGTACTTC
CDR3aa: CSALSSYEQYF

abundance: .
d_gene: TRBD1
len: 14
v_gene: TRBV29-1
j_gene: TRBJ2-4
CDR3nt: TGCAGCGTCCGTGAAAGGACAGGGTCGAACATTCAGTACTTC
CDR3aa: CSVRERTGSNIQYF

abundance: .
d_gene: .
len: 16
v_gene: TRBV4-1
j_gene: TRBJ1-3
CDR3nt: TGCGCCAGCAGCCAAGATTCAGGTATCACTGGAAACACCATATATTTT
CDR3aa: CASSQDSGITGNTIYF

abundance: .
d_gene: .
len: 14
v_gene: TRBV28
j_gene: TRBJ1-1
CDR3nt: TGTGCCAGCAGCCAAAATACAGGGCGCATTGAAGCTTTCTTT
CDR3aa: CASSQNTGRIEAFF

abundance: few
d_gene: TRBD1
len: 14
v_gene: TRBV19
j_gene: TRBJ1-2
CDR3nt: TGTGCCAGTAACCCGGACAGGAGCGGCTATGGCTACACCTTC
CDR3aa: CASNPDRSGYGYTF

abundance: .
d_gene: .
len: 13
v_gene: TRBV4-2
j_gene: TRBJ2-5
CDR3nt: TGTGCCAGCAGCCAGCCGGGAGTAGAGACCCAGTACTTC
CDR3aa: CASSQPGVETQYF

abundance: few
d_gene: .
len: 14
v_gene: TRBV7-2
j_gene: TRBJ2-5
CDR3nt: TGTGCCAGCAGCTCGAAAACAGGCCGCGAGACCCAGTACTTC
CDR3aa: CASSSKTGRETQYF

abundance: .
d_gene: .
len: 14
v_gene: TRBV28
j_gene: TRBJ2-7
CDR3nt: TGTGCCAGCAGTAGAGGTCTTCCCAACGACGAGCAGTACTTC
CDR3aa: CASSRGLPNDEQYF

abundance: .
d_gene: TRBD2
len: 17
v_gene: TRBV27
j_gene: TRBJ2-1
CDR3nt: TGTGCCAGTCGACCCGGGACTAGCGGGAGAACTGACAATGAGCAGTTCTTC
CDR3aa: CASRPGTSGRTDNEQFF

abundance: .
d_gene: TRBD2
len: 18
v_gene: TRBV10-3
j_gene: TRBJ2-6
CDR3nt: TGTGCCATCAGTCCTCTAGCGGGAGGGCTCTCTGGGGCCAACGTCCTGACTTTC
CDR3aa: CAISPLAGGLSGANVLTF

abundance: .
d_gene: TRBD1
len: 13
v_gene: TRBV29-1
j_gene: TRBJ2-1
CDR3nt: TGCAGCGTTGAACCTCGCAGGGGGAATGAGCAGTTCTTC
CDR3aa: CSVEPRRGNEQFF

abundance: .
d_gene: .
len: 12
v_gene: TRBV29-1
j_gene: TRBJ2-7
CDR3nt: TGCAGCGCACAGGGATATGACTACGAGCAGTACTTC
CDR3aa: CSAQGYDYEQYF

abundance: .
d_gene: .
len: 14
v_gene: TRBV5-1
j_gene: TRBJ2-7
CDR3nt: TGCGCCAGCAGCTTGGAAGACAGCTCCTACGAGCAGTACTTC
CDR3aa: CASSLEDSSYEQYF

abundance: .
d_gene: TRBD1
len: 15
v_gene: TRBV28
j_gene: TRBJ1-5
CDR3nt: TGTGCCAGCAGAACCGCGGACAGGCTCAATCAGCCCCAGCATTTT
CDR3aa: CASRTADRLNQPQHF